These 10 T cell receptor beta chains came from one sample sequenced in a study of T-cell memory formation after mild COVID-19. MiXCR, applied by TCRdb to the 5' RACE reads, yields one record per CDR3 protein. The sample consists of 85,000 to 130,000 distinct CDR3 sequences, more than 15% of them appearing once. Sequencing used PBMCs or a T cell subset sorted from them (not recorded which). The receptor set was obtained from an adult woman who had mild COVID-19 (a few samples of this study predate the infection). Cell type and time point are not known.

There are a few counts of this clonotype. For the CDR3, the DNA is TGTGCCAGCATCCCAGATGTGGGACTAGCGGTTTCCTCCTACAATGAGCAGTTCTTC. Translated, it gives CASIPDVGLAVSSYNEQFF. The chain carries TRBV6-2 or TRBV6-3 and TRBJ2-1; TRBD2 aligns across 11 bases. The CDR3 runs to 19 residues. V dropped 7 bases and J dropped 0; count of bases not matched to a gene: 14. Germline V gene data show CDR1 as MNHEY and CDR2 as SVGEGT.

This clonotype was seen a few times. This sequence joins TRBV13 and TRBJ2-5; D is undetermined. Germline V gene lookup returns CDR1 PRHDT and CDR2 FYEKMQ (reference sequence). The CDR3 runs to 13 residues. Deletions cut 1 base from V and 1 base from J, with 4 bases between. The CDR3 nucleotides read TGTGCCAGCAGCTTAGATGTCCAAGAGACCCAGTACTTC. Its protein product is CASSLDVQETQYF. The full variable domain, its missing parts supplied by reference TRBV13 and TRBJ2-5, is AAGVIQSPRHLIKEKRETATLKCYPIPRHDTVYWYQQGPGQDPQFLISFYEKMQSDKGSIPDRFSAQQFSDYHSELNMSSLELGDSALYFCASSLDVQETQYFGPGTRLLVL.

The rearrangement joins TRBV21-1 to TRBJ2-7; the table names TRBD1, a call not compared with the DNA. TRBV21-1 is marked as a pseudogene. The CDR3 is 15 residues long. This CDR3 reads CASRRGTRRPEEQYF. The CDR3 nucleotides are TGTGCCAGCAGACGCGGGACAAGGCGACCAGAGGAGCAGTACTTC.

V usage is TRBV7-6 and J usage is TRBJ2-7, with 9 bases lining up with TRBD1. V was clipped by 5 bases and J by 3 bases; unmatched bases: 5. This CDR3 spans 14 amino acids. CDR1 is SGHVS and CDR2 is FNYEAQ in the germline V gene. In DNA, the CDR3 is TGTGCCAGCAGCCCGGACAGGGGAGACTACGAGCAGTACTTC. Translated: CASSPDRGDYEQYF.

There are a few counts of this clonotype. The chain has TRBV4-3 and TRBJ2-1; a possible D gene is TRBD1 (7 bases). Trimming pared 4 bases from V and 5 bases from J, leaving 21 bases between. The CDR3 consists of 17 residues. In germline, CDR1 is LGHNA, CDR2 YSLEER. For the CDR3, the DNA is TGCGCCAGCAGCCGCCGCATTGACAGGGACTGGAACAATGAGCAGTTCTTC. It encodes CASSRRIDRDWNNEQFF.

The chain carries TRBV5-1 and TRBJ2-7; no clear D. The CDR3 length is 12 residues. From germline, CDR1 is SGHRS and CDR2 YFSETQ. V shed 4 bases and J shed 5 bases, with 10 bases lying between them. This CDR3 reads CASSPQRNEQYF. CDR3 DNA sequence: TGCGCCAGCAGCCCCCAAAGAAACGAGCAGTACTTC.

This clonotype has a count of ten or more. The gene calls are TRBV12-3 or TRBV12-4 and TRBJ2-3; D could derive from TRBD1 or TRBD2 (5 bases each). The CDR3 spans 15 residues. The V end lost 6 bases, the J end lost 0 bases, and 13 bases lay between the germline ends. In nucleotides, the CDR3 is TGTGCCAGCAGGAGGGGATTTGGGAGCACAGATACGCAGTATTTT. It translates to CASRRGFGSTDTQYF.

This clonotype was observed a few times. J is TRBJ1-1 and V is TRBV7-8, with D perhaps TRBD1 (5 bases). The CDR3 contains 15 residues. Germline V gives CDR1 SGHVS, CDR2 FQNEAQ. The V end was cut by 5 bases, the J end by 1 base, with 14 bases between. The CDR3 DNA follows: TGTGCCAGCAGCGGATGGGACGGAGGGAACACTGAAGCTTTCTTT. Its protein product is CASSGWDGGNTEAFF.

The CDR3 spells CATSSPQGAEGETQYF. In DNA, the CDR3 is TGTGCCACCAGCAGCCCCCAGGGGGCGGAAGGGGAGACCCAGTACTTC. This chain joins TRBV15 and TRBJ2-5; 8 bases are shared with TRBD1. CDR1 is LNHNV and CDR2 is YYDKDF in the germline V gene (reference sequence). This CDR3 is 16 amino acids long. The V and J ends lost 3 bases and 5 bases, in that order; junction bases with no gene match: 11.

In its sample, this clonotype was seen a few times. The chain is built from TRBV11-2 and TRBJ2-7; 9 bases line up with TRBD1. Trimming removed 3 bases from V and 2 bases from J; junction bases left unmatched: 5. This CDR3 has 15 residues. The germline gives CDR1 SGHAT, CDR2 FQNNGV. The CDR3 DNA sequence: TGTGCCAGCAGCTTGGGACAGGGTTATGCCTACGAGCAGTACTTC. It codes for CASSLGQGYAYEQYF.